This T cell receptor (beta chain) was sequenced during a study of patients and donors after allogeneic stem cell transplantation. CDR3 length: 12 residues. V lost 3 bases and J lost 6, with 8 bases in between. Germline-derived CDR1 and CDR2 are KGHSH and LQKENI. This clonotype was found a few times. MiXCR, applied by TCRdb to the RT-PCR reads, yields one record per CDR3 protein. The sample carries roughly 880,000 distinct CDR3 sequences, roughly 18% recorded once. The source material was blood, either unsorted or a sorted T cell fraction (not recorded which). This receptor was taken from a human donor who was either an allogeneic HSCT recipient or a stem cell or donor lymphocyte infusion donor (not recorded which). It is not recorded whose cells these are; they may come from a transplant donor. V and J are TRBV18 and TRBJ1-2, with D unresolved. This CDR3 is CASSPTEDGYTF. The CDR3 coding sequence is TGTGCCAGCTCACCCACAGAGGATGGCTACACCTTC.